The clone carrying this T cell receptor beta chain was seen ten or more times. The sample's time point: sample taken at primary tumor resection. Sequencing covered unsorted whole RNA taken from tumor, nontumor lung or frozen PBMC. The donors, fewer than 90 patients with untreated early-stage non-small cell lung cancer, provided the samples. This record comes from a study of spatial heterogeneity in lung cancer. The germline V gene has CDR1 MNHNY and CDR2 SVGAGI (reference sequence). The CDR3 has 12 residues. V was shortened by 2 bases and J by 12 bases, with 13 bases between the two germline ends. The presence of a unique molecular identifier marked each TCR cDNA molecule. TCRdb reanalysed the 5' RACE reads using MiXCR and keeps one entry per CDR3 protein. The sample lists around 87,000 distinct CDR3 sequences, over 9.5% seen once, with about two fifths in the top ten.

The clonotype was recovered from a male donor with early-stage non-small cell lung cancer. The input for sequencing was PBMCs, taken at surgery. This chain joins TRBV6-6 and TRBJ2-5; no firm D call. CDR3 protein: CASSYPGSPEYF. CDR3 bases: TGTGCCAGCAGTTACCCCGGGTCCCCGGAGTACTTC.